This T cell receptor beta chain came from a study of shared clonotypes between healthy human individuals. It was CD45RO-negative cells, positively selected for CCR7, that made up naive CD8 cells, with terminally differentiated effector memory CD45RA+ cells excluded. Using immunoSEQ multiplex PCR, the repertoire was profiled, and TCRdb retains in-frame clones only, with some absent. Of millions of clones listed, just over 90% were seen once; the top ten hold around 1.7%. This TCR came from a man younger than 30 in good health. Some clones in this sample may be carry-over from other donors' samples. The sample consisted of naive CD8+ T cells from PBMCs.

CDR3 amino acids: CASTLITGEAFF. Written as DNA, the CDR3 is TGTGCCAGTACGTTAATTACAGGGGAAGCTTTCTTT. The chain uses TRBV19 and TRBJ1-1; a weak D match, TRBD1 (6 bases). This CDR3 spans 12 amino acids. The germline CDR1 and CDR2 sequences are LNHDA and SQIVND (reference sequence). Trimming left V 7 bases short and J 8 bases short, with 14 bases between.